This T cell receptor beta chain was identified during a study of T cells after yellow fever vaccination. TCRdb used MiXCR to reprocess the 5' RACE reads, holding one entry per CDR3 protein. The profile shows some 160,000 distinct CDR3 sequences, about a tenth of them singletons. CDR3 size: 20 residues. Germline V gene lookup returns CDR1 LGHDT and CDR2 YNNKEL (reference sequence). Trimming at V came to 1 base and at J to 8 bases, leaving 18 bases not matched to a gene. This clonotype showed up just a few times. The genes are TRBV3-1 and TRBJ2-3; 13 bases match TRBD2. The sample here was CD8+ T cells sorted from PBMCs, taken 45 days after the yellow fever booster vaccination. This sequence was found in a man younger than 30 who received the YFV17D yellow fever vaccine. The CDR3, as DNA: TGTGCCAGCAGCCAAGGGTCACTAGCGGGGGGGATAACCAGATATGCTACGCAGTATTTT. This sequence encodes CASSQGSLAGGITRYATQYF.